Below, 26 T cell receptor beta chains from the same sample are listed, as sequenced in a study of human T cells and chemical hapten exposure. Sample time point: pre-sensitization, week 0. Treatment defined: therapeutic diphenylcyclopropenone sensitization with weekly scalp DPC. A single record per CDR3 protein comes from TCRdb applying MiXCR to the RACE reads. Among about 120,000 distinct CDR3 sequences listed, roughly 13% were seen once. Source: whole blood, taken in connection with sensitization to the hapten diphenylcyclopropenone (DPC). The receptors were sampled from a woman aged 18-35 years with alopecia areata. Some clones in this sample may be carry-over from other donors' samples.

This clonotype has only a few counts. This rearrangement joins TRBV20-1 to TRBJ1-4; D call uncertain. The CDR3 totals 14 residues. Germline V gene data show CDR1 as DFQATT and CDR2 as SNEGSKA (reference sequence). Trimming took 0 bases from V and 5 from J, leaving 10 bases between them. CDR3 bases: TGCAGTGCTAGAGATGCCCATGGGAATGAAAAACTGTTTTTT. Its protein product is CSARDAHGNEKLFF.

The chain recombines TRBV20-1 with TRBJ2-7; TRBD2 matches at 8 bases. CDR1 and CDR2 from the germline V gene are DFQATT and SNEGSKA (reference sequence). The CDR3 runs to 14 residues. V shed 5 bases and J 7 bases; nucleotides not matched to a gene: 13. Written as DNA, the CDR3 is TGCAGTGCTCCCAGCGGGGGAAGCTCTAGGGAGCAGTACTTC. Encoded protein: CSAPSGGSSREQYF.

At least ten counts were recorded for this clonotype. Here the CDR3 DNA reads TGTGCCAGCAGCCTAGAGGGCCGGGGTAGCAATCAGCCCCAGCATTTT. This translates into CASSLEGRGSNQPQHF. V gene TRBV28 combines with J gene TRBJ1-5; D is unresolved. V was pared by 6 bases and J by 0 bases, with 15 bases between. Germline V gene lookup returns CDR1 MDHEN and CDR2 SYDVKM. The CDR3 runs to 16 residues.

Many counts were recorded for this clonotype. This rearrangement joins TRBV12-3 or TRBV12-4 to TRBJ2-2, with TRBD2 matching over 9 bases. The V gene end was trimmed by 10 bases and the J gene end by 1 base; junction bases not matched to a gene: 13. The CDR3 has 17 residues. CDR3 protein: CAIPASGERLNTGELFF. The DNA of the CDR3 is TGTGCCATCCCGGCTAGCGGGGAACGGCTGAACACCGGGGAGCTGTTTTTT.

This clonotype was observed a few times. The chain carries TRBV15 and TRBJ2-3; no reliable D call. Germline lookup yields CDR1 LNHNV and CDR2 YYDKDF (reference sequence). This CDR3 is built from 14 residues. The germline V and J ends were trimmed by 4 bases and 0 bases, with 8 bases remaining between them. The CDR3 loop is CATSKYTSTDTQYF. The CDR3 nucleotides read TGTGCCACCAGCAAATACACTAGCACAGATACGCAGTATTTT.

The chain employs TRBV10-3 and TRBJ2-7; D is ambiguous. V gave up 6 bases and J gave up 6 bases, with 15 bases separating them. From germline, CDR1 is ENHRY and CDR2 SYGVKD. The CDR3 is made up of 13 amino acids. The chain's CDR3 is CAIRGSDQVEQYF. The CDR3 coding sequence is TGTGCCATCAGGGGTAGTGATCAGGTCGAGCAGTACTTC.

This clonotype was recorded at least ten times. The chain recombines TRBV30 with TRBJ2-7; TRBD1 matches at 10 bases. Trimming cost V 5 bases and J 6 bases; bases outside gene matches: 10. Germline V CDR1 and CDR2: GTSNPN, SVGIG (reference sequence). The CDR3 has 14 amino acids. CDR3 protein: CAWEGTGEGSEQYF. CDR3 DNA sequence: TGTGCCTGGGAAGGGACAGGGGAGGGCAGCGAGCAGTACTTC.

This chain uses TRBV6-6 with TRBJ2-3; D not resolved. The CDR3 is 14 residues long. V lost 4 bases and J 11 bases, leaving 19 bases between the germline ends. Germline V gene lookup returns CDR1 MNHNY and CDR2 SVGAGI (reference sequence). The CDR3 DNA is TGTGCCAGCAGTTTTGCTAGTTCACAGATATGGCAGTATTTT. As protein: CASSFASSQIWQYF.

This chain links TRBV4-3 with TRBJ1-4; TRBD1 might be the D (5 bases). The CDR3 runs to 15 residues. Trimming took 1 base from V and 5 from J, leaving 11 bases between them. The germline CDR1 and CDR2 sequences are LGHNA and YSLEER. Written as DNA, the CDR3 is TGCGCCAGCAGCCAAGGGGGCGGGAAAAATGAAAAACTGTTTTTT. The encoded protein is CASSQGGGKNEKLFF.

This clonotype has a count of ten or more. This chain links TRBV28 with TRBJ2-5; a possible D gene is TRBD1 (6 bases). Germline CDR1 reads MDHEN; CDR2 reads SYDVKM. The V end was cut by 3 bases, the J end by 7 bases, with 15 bases between. The CDR3 length is 14 residues. The CDR3 spells CASSFGRGIGTQYF. CDR3 nucleotide sequence: TGTGCCAGCAGTTTCGGCAGGGGAATAGGGACCCAGTACTTC.

The chain carries TRBV30 and TRBJ1-5, with D possibly matching TRBD1 (5 bases). V was shortened by 4 bases and J by 0 bases, with 19 bases between the two germline ends. Germline values: CDR1 GTSNPN, CDR2 SVGIG (reference sequence). The CDR3 spans 17 residues. CDR3 in DNA: TGTGCCTGGACCCCCCGGGGCAACTACTATAGCAATCAGCCCCAGCATTTT. This translates into CAWTPRGNYYSNQPQHF.

V and J are TRBV20-1 and TRBJ2-1; 8 bases are a match to TRBD2. CDR1 is DFQATT and CDR2 is SNEGSKA in the germline V gene (reference sequence). The CDR3 is 15 residues long. V lost 4 bases and J lost 9; bases outside the gene matches: 14. CDR3 DNA sequence: TGCAGTGCTATCCCTCGCAGCGGGGGACCTGGTGAGCAGTTCTTC. This sequence encodes CSAIPRSGGPGEQFF.

The rearrangement uses TRBV6-2 or TRBV6-3 and TRBJ2-7, with 7 bases fitting TRBD1. Trimming cost V 2 bases and J 6 bases; bases outside gene matches: 7. The CDR3 contains 14 residues. The germline gives CDR1 MNHEY, CDR2 SVGEGT. CDR3 nucleotides: TGTGCCAGCAGTTACAAGGGACAGCTATTCGAGCAGTACTTC. Translation gives CASSYKGQLFEQYF.

This clonotype appeared a few times. This chain uses TRBV6-5 with TRBJ1-5; TRBD1 aligns across 11 bases. CDR3 length: 16 residues. CDR1 and CDR2 from the germline V gene are MNHEY and SVGAGI. Trimming cost V 6 bases and J 3 bases; bases outside gene matches: 7. CDR3 in DNA: TGTGCCAGCAGACGGACAGGGGGCAAATTCAATCAGCCCCAGCATTTT. Encoded protein: CASRRTGGKFNQPQHF.

This clonotype occurred a few times. The gene calls are TRBV7-9 and TRBJ2-5; perhaps TRBD2 as D (5 bases). V was cut by 5 bases and J by 1 base, with 11 bases left in between. Germline-derived CDR1 and CDR2 are SEHNR and FQNEAQ (reference sequence). This CDR3 comprises 14 residues. The CDR3 bases are TGTGCCAGCAGCGGGGAGAGGAGCCAAGAGACCCAGTACTTC. Protein: CASSGERSQETQYF.

The V call is TRBV20-1, the J call TRBJ2-7, with a weak D call TRBD2 (6 bases). CDR1 and CDR2 (germline): DFQATT, SNEGSKA (reference sequence). This CDR3 contains 14 residues. V was clipped by 0 bases and J by 1 base, with 10 bases between them. CDR3 amino acids: CSARDPAGSYEQYF. The CDR3 nucleotides read TGCAGTGCTAGAGATCCAGCGGGTTCCTACGAGCAGTACTTC.

This chain connects TRBV10-3 to TRBJ1-4, with D possibly TRBD1 on 5 matching bases. V was shortened by 3 bases and J by 4 bases, with 9 bases between the two germline ends. Germline lookup yields CDR1 ENHRY and CDR2 SYGVKD. This CDR3 is 14 amino acids long. The CDR3 DNA sequence: TGTGCCATCAGTGACAGGGATTTTAATGAAAAACTGTTTTTT. The encoded protein is CAISDRDFNEKLFF.

The V and J genes are TRBV20-1 and TRBJ2-5; D is perhaps TRBD2 (6 bases). Per the germline V gene, CDR1 is DFQATT and CDR2 is SNEGSKA (reference sequence). The CDR3 is 16 amino acids. V dropped 0 bases and J dropped 5 bases, with 19 bases sitting between them. In nucleotides, the CDR3 is TGCAGTGCTAGAGATCGTAACCTTCTTCGGGGGGAGACCCAGTACTTC. It yields the protein CSARDRNLLRGETQYF.

The chain combines TRBV20-1 with TRBJ1-1; D possibly corresponds to TRBD1 (5 bases). This CDR3 is built from 15 residues. Trimming cost V 1 base and J 5 bases, with 17 bases left between them. Per the germline V gene, CDR1 is DFQATT and CDR2 is SNEGSKA (reference sequence). Written as DNA, the CDR3 is TGCAGTGCTAGAGCGGGAGGTGGCAGGGCGACTGAAGCTTTCTTT. Encoded protein: CSARAGGGRATEAFF.

This clonotype was seen ten or more times. This rearrangement joins TRBV5-1 to TRBJ1-4, with a possible D match to TRBD1 (6 bases). Trimming left V 7 bases short and J 4 bases short, with 17 bases between. Germline lookup yields CDR1 SGHRS and CDR2 YFSETQ. The CDR3 is made up of 15 amino acids. CDR3 sequence: CASRLLGQINEKLFF. In DNA form, the CDR3 reads TGCGCCAGCCGACTCCTAGGACAGATTAATGAAAAACTGTTTTTT.

This clonotype was counted between two and nine times. The chain is built from TRBV19 and TRBJ2-1, with a tentative D call TRBD2 (5 bases). This CDR3 region has 14 residues. The germline CDR1 and CDR2 sequences are LNHDA and SQIVND (reference sequence). V lost 9 bases, J lost 2 bases, and 14 bases lay in between. CDR3 protein: CASTGNGAYNEQFF. CDR3 in DNA: TGTGCCAGCACGGGGAACGGGGCCTACAATGAGCAGTTCTTC. Full variable domain (missing parts from reference TRBV19 and TRBJ2-1): DGGITQSPKYLFRKEGQNVTLSCEQNLNHDAMYWYRQDPGQGLRLIYYSQIVNDFQKGDIAEGYSVSREKKESFPLTVTSAQKNPTAFYLCASTGNGAYNEQFFGPGTRLTVL.

This chain connects TRBV12-3 or TRBV12-4 to TRBJ2-1, with D tentatively TRBD1 (6 bases). This CDR3 region has 16 residues. V was clipped by 5 bases and J by 4 bases, with 18 bases between them. The CDR3 reads CASSPRGRGRYNEQFF. CDR3 DNA sequence: TGTGCCAGCAGTCCCAGGGGCAGGGGTCGGTACAATGAGCAGTTCTTC.

This clonotype was counted between two and nine times. The V gene is TRBV20-1, the J gene TRBJ2-7; TRBD1 matches 9 bases. V lost 8 bases to trimming and J lost 2 bases; unmatched junction nucleotides: 7. This CDR3 is 13 amino acids long. Germline V lookup: CDR1 DFQATT, CDR2 SNEGSKA (reference sequence). CDR3 DNA: TGCAGTTGCAATGGACAGGGGACCTACGAGCAGTACTTC. This gives the protein CSCNGQGTYEQYF.

In the case of this clonotype: With a much larger clone just one base away, this may be a read error. This chain connects TRBV11-2 to TRBJ2-5, with 14 bases aligning to TRBD2. The CDR3 length is 17 residues. Germline values: CDR1 SGHAT, CDR2 FQNNGV. The CDR3 nucleotides read TGTGCCAGCAGCCCGGGACTAGCGGGGGCGTACCAAGAGATCCAGTACTTC. It yields the protein CASSPGLAGAYQEIQYF.

This clonotype occurred a few times. An end of the junction does not agree with germline; a read error may underlie this. The chain carries TRBV3-1 and TRBJ2-6, with 9 bases identical to TRBD1. This CDR3 contains 15 residues. Germline V gene sequence: CDR1 LGHDT, CDR2 YNNKEL (reference sequence). The CDR3 sequence: CASSQASPDRGGRAF. In nucleotides, the CDR3 is TGTGCCAGCAGCCAAGCATCCCCGGACAGGGGCGGTAGGGCTTTC.

V is TRBV2 and J is TRBJ1-2, with unresolved D. The CDR3 consists of 14 residues. V lost 5 bases and J lost 8, with 18 bases in between. Germline assignment: CDR1 SNHLY and CDR2 FYNNEI. Here the CDR3 DNA reads TGTGCCAGCAGTCTTATAAGGACTGCCGGAGGCTACACCTTC. Its translation: CASSLIRTAGGYTF.